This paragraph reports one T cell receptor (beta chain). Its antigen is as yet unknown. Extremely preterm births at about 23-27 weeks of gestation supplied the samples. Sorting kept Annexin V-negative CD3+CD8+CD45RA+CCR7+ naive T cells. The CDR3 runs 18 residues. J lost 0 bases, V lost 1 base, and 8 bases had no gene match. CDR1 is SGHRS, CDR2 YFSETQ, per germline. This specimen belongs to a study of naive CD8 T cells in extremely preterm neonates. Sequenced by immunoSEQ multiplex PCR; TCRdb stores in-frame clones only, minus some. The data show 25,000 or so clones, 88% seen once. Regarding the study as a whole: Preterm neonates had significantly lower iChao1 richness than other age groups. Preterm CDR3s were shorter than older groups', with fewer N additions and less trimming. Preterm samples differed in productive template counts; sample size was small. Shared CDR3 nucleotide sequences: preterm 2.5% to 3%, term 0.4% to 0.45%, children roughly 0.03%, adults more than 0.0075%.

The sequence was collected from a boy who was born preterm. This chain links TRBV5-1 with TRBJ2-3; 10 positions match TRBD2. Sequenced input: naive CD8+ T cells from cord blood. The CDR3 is CASSLKFGLAASTDTQYF. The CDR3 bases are TGCGCCAGCAGCTTGAAATTCGGACTAGCGGCTAGCACAGATACGCAGTATTTT.